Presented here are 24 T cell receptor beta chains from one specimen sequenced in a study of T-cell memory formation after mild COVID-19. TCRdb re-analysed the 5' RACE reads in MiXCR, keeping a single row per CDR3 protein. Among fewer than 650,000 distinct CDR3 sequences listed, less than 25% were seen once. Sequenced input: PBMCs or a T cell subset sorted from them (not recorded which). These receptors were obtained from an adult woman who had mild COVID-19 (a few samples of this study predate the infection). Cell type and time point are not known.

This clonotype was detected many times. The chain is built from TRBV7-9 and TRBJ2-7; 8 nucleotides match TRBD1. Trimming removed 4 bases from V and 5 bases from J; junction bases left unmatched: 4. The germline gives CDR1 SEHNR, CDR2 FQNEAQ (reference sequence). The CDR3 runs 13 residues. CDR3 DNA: TGTGCCAGCAGCTCGGACAGGGCCCACGAGCAGTACTTC. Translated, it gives CASSSDRAHEQYF.

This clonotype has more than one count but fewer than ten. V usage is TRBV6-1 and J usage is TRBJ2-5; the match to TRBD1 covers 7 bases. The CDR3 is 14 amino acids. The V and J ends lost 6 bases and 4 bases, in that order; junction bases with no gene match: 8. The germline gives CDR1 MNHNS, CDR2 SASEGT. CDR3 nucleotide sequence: TGTGCCAGCAGACCGACAGGGATCGGAGAGACCCAGTACTTC. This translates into CASRPTGIGETQYF.

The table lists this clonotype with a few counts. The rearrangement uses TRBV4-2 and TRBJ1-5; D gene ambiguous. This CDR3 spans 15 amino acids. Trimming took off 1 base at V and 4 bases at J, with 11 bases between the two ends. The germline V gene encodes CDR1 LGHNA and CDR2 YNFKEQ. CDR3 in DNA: TGTGCCAGCAGCCAAGCGGGGATAGAGAATCAGCCCCAGCATTTT. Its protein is CASSQAGIENQPQHF.

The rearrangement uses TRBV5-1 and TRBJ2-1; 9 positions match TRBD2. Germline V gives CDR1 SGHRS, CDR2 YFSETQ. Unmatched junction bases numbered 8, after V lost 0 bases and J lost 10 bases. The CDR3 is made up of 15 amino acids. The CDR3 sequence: CASSLGARSGGEQFF. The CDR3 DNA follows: TGCGCCAGCAGCTTGGGGGCGCGTAGCGGGGGAGAGCAGTTCTTC.

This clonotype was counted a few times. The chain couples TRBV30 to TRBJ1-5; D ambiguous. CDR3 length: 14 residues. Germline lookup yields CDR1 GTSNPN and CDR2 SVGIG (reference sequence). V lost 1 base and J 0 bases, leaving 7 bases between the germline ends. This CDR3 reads CAWSGRVSNQPQHF. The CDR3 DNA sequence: TGTGCCTGGAGTGGAAGAGTTAGCAATCAGCCCCAGCATTTT.

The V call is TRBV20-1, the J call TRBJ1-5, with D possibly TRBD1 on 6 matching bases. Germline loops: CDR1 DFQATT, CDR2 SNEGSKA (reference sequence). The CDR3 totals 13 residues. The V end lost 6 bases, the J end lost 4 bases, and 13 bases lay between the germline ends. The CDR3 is CSAEGGINQPQHF. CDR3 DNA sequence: TGCAGTGCGGAGGGGGGGATAAATCAGCCCCAGCATTTT.

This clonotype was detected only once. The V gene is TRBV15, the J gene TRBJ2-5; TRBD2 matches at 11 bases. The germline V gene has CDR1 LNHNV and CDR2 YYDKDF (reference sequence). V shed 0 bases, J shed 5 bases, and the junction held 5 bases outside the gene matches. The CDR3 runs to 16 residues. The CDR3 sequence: CATSRDLAGGRETQYF. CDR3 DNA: TGTGCCACCAGCAGAGATCTAGCGGGGGGTCGGGAGACCCAGTACTTC.

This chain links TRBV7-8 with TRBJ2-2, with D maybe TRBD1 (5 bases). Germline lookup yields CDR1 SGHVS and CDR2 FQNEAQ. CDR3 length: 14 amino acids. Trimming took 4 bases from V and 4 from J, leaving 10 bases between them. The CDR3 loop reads CASSWAGFTGELFF. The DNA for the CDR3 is TGTGCCAGCAGCTGGGCAGGGTTCACCGGGGAGCTGTTTTTT.

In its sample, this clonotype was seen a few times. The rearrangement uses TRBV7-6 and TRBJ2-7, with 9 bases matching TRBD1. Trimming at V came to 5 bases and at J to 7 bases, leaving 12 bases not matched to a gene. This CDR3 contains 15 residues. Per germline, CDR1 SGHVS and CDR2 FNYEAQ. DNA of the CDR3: TGTGCCAGCAGCCCCCTACAGGGGGCGATAGGGGAGCAGTACTTC. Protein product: CASSPLQGAIGEQYF.

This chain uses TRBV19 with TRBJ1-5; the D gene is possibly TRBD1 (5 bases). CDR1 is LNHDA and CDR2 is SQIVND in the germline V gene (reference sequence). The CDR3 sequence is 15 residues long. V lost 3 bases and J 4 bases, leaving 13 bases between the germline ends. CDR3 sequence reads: CASSMDGGRNQPQHF. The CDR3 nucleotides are TGTGCCAGTAGTATGGACGGGGGGAGAAATCAGCCCCAGCATTTT.

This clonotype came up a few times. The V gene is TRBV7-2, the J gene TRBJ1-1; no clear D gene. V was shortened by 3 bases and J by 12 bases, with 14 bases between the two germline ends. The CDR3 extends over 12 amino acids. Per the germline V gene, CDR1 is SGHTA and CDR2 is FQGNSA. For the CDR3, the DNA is TGTGCCAGCAGCTTTGGGATGCCTTTAACTTTCTTT. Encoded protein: CASSFGMPLTFF.

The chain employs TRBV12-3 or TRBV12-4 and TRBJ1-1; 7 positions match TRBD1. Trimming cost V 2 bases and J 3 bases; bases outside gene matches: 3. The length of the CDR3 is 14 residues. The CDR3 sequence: CASSLQGQYTEAFF. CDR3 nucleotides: TGTGCCAGCAGTTTACAGGGACAGTACACTGAAGCTTTCTTT.

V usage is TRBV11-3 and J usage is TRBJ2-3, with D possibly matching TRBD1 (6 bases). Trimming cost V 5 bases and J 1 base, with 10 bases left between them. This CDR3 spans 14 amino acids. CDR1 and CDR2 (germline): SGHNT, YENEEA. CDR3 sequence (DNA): TGTGCCAGCAGCATACAGGGTGGCACAGATACGCAGTATTTT. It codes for CASSIQGGTDTQYF.

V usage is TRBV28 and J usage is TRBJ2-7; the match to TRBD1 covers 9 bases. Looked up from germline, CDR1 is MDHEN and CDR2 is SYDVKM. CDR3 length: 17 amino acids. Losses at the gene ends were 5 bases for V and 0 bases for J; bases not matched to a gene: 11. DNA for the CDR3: TGTGCCAGCAGTCTCATAACAGGGGGCGGCTTCTCCTACGAGCAGTACTTC. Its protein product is CASSLITGGGFSYEQYF. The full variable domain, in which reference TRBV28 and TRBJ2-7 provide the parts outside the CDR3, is DVKVTQSSRYLVKRTGEKVFLECVQDMDHENMFWYRQDPGLGLRLIYFSYDVKMKEKGDIPEGYSVSREKKERFSLILESASTNQTSMYLCASSLITGGGFSYEQYFGPGTRLTVT.

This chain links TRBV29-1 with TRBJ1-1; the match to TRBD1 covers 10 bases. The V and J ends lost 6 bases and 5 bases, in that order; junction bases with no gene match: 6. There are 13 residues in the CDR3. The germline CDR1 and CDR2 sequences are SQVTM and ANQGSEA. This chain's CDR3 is CSVARTGGTEAFF. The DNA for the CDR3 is TGCAGCGTAGCGAGGACAGGGGGGACTGAAGCTTTCTTT. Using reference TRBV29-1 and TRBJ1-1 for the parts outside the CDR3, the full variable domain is SAVISQKPSRDICQRGTSLTIQCQVDSQVTMMFWYRQQPGQSLTLIATANQGSEATYESGFVIDKFPISRPNLTFSTLTVSNMSPEDSSIYLCSVARTGGTEAFFGQGTRLTVV.

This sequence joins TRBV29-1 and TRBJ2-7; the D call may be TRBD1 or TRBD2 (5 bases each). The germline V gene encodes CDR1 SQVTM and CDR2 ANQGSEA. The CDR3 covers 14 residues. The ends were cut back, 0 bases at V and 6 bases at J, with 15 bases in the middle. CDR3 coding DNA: TGCAGCGTTGAAGATTTTCAGGGTCGGGGCGAGCAGTACTTC. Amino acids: CSVEDFQGRGEQYF.

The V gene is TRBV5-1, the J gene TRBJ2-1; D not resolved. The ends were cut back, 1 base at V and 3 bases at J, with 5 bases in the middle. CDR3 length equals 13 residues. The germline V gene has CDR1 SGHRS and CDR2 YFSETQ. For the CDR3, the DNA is TGCGCCAGCAGCTTGTGGGACTACAATGAGCAGTTCTTC. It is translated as CASSLWDYNEQFF.

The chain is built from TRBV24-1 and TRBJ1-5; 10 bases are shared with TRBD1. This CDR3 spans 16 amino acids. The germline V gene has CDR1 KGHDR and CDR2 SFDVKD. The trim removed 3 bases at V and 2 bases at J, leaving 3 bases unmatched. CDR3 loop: CATSDRQGAGNQPQHF. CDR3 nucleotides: TGTGCCACCAGTGATCGACAGGGGGCTGGCAATCAGCCCCAGCATTTT.

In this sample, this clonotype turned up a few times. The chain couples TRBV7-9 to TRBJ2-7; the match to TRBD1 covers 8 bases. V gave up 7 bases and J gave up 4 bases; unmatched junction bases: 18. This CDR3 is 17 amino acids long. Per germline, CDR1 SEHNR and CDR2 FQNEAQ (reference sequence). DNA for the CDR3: TGTGCCAGCACCCCAACAAACCAGGGGGCATACGAGTACGAGCAGTACTTC. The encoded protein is CASTPTNQGAYEYEQYF.

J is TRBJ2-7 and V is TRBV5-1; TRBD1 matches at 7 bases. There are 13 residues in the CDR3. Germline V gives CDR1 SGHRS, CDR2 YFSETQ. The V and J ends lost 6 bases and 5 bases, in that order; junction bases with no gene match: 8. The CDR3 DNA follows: TGCGCCAGCAACCCAGGGGGTTCAGACGAGCAGTACTTC. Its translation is CASNPGGSDEQYF.

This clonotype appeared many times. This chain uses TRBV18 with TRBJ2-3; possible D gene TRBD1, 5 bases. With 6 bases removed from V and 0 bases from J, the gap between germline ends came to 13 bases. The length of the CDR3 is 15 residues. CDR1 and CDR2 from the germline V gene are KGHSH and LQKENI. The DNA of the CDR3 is TGTGCCAGCTCCCCGGACAACCCAAGCACAGATACGCAGTATTTT. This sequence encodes CASSPDNPSTDTQYF.

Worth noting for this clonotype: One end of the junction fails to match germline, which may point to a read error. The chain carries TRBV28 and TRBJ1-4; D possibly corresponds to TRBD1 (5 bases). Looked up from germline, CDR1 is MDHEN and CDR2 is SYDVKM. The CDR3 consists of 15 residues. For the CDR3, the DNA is TGTGCCAGCAGTCTCCAGGGTGTCACTAATGAAAAACTGTTCTTT. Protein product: CASSLQGVTNEKLFF. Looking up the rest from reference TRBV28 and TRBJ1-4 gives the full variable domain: DVKVTQSSRYLVKRTGEKVFLECVQDMDHENMFWYRQDPGLGLRLIYFSYDVKMKEKGDIPEGYSVSREKKERFSLILESASTNQTSMYLCASSLQGVTNEKLFFGSGTQLSVL.

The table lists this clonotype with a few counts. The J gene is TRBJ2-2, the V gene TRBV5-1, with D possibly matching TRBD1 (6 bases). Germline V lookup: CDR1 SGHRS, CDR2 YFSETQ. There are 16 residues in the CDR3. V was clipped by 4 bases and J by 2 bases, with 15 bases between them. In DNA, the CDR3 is TGCGCCAGCAGCCCCATACAGGGCGTAAACACCGGGGAGCTGTTTTTT. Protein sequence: CASSPIQGVNTGELFF.

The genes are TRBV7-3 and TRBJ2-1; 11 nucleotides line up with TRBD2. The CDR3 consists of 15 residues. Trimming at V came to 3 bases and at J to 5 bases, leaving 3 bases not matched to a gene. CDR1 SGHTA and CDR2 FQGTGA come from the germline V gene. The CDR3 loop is CASSLGSGRDNEQFF. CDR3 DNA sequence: TGTGCCAGCAGCTTGGGTAGCGGGAGGGACAATGAGCAGTTCTTC.